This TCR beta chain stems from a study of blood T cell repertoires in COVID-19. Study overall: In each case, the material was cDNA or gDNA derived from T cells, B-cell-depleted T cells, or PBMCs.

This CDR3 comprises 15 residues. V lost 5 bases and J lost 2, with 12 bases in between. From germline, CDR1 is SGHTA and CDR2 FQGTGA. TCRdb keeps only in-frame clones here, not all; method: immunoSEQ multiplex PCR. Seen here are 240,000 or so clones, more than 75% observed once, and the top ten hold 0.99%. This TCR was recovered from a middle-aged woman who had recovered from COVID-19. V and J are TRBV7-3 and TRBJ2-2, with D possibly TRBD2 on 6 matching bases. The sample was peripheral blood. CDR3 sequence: CASSPARDNTGELFF. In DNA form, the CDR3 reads TGTGCCAGCAGCCCCGCGCGGGATAACACCGGGGAGCTGTTTTTT. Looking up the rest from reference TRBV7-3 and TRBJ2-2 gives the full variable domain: GAGVSQTPSNKVTEKGKYVELRCDPISGHTALYWYRQSLGQGPEFLIYFQGTGAADDSGLPNDRFFAVRPEGSVSTLKIQRTERGDSAVYLCASSPARDNTGELFFGEGSRLTVL.